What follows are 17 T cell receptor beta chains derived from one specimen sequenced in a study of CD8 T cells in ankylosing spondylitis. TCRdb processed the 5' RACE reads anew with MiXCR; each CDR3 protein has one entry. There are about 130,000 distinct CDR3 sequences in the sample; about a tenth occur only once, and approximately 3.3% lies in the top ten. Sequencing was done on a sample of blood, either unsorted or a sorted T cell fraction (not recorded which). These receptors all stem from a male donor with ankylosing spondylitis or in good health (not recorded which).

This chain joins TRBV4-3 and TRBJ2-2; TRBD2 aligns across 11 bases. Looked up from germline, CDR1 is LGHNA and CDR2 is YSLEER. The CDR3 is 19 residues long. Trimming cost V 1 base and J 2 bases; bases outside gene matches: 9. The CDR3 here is CASSQARLAGYLNTGELFF. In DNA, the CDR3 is TGCGCCAGCAGCCAAGCCCGACTAGCGGGATACTTAAACACCGGGGAGCTGTTTTTT.

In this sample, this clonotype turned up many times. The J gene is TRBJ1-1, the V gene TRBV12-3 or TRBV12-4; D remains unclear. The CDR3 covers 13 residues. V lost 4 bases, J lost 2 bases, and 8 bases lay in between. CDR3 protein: CASSSRINTEAFF. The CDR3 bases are TGTGCCAGCAGTTCTCGTATAAACACTGAAGCTTTCTTT.

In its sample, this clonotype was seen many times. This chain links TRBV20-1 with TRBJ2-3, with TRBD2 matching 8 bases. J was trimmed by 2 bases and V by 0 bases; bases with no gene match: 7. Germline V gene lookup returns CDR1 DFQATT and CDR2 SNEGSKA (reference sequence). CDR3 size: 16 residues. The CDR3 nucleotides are TGCAGTGCTAGAGAATGGAGCGGGAGCGTCACAGATACGCAGTATTTT. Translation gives CSAREWSGSVTDTQYF.

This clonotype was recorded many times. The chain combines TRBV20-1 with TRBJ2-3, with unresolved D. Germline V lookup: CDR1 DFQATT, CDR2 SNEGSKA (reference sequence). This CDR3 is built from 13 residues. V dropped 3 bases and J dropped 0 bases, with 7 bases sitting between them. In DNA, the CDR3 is TGCAGTGCTAGGGTCCAAAGCACAGATACGCAGTATTTT. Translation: CSARVQSTDTQYF.

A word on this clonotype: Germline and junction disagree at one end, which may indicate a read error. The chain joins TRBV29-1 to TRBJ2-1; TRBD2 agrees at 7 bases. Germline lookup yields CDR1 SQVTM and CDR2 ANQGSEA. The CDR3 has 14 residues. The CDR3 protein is CSVEGWTRDDEQFF. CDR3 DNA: TGCAGCGTGGAAGGGTGGACTAGGGACGATGAGCAGTTCTTC.

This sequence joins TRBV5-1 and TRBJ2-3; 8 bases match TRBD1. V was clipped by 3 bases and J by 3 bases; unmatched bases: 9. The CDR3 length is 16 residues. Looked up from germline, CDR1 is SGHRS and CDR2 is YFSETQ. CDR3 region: CASSYTGTGITDTQYF. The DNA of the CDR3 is TGCGCCAGCAGCTATACCGGGACAGGAATTACAGATACGCAGTATTTT.

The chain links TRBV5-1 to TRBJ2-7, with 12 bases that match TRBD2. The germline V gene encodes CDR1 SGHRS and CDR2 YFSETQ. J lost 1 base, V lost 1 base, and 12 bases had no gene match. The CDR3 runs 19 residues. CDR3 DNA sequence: TGCGCCAGCAGCTTGTCCCGGACTAGCGGGACTAAAGTGTCCTACGAGCAGTACTTC. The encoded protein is CASSLSRTSGTKVSYEQYF.

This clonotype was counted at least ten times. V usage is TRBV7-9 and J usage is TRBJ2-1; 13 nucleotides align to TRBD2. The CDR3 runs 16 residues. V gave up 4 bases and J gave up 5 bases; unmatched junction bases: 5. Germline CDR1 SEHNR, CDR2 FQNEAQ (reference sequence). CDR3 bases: TGTGCCAGCAGCTGGACTAGCGGGAGTATCCACAATGAGCAGTTCTTC. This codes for CASSWTSGSIHNEQFF.

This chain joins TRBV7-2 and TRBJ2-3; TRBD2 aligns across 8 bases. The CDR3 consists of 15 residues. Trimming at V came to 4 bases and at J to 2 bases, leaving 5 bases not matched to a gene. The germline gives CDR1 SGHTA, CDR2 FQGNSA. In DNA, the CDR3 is TGTGCCAGCAGCTGGATAGCGGGAACCACAGATACGCAGTATTTT. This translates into CASSWIAGTTDTQYF.

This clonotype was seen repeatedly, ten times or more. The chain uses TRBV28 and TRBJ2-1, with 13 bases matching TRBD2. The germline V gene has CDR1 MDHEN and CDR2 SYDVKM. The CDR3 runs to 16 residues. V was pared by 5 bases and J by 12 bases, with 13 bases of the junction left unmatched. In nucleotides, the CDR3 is TGTGCCAGCAGTCCCGGGGGACTAGCGGGATATGCCCGGCAGTTCTTC. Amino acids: CASSPGGLAGYARQFF.

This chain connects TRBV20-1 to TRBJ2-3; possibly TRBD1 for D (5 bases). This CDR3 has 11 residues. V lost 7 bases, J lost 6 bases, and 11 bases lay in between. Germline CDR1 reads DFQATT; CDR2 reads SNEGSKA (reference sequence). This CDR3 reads CSGIGADTQYF. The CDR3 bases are TGCAGTGGAATAGGGGCCGATACGCAGTATTTT.

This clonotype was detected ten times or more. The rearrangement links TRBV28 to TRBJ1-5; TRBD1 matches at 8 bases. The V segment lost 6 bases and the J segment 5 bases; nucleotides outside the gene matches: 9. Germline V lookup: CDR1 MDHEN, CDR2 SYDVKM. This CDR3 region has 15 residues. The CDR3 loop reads CASSRDRGTDQPQHF. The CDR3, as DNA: TGTGCCAGCAGCCGCGACAGGGGAACGGATCAGCCCCAGCATTTT.

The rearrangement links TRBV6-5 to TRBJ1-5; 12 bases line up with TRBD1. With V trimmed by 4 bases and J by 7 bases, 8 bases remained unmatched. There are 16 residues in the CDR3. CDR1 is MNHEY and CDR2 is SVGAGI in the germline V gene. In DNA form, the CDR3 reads TGTGCCAGCAGTTCCCCGGGACAGGGGGCTCGACAGCCCCAGCATTTT. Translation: CASSSPGQGARQPQHF.

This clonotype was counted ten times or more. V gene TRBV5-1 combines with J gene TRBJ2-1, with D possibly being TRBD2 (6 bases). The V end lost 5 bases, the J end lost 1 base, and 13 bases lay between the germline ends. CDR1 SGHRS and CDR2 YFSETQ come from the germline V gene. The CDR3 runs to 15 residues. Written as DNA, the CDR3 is TGCGCCAGCAGAATTGGGGGGAGTTCCTACAATGAGCAGTTCTTC. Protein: CASRIGGSSYNEQFF.

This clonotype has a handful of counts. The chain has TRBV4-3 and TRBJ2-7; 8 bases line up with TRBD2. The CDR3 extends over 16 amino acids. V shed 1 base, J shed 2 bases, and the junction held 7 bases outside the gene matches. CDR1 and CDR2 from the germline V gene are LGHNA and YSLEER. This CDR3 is CASSQVAVAGTYEQYF. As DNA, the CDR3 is TGCGCCAGCAGCCAAGTGGCTGTAGCGGGAACCTACGAGCAGTACTTC.

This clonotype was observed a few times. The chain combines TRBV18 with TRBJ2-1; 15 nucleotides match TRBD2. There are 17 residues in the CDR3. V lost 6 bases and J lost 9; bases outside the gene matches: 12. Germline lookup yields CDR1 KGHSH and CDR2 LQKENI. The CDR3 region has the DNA TGTGCCAGCTCCCGGGGACTAGCGGGAGGACCCGACGGTGAGCAGTTCTTC. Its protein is CASSRGLAGGPDGEQFF.

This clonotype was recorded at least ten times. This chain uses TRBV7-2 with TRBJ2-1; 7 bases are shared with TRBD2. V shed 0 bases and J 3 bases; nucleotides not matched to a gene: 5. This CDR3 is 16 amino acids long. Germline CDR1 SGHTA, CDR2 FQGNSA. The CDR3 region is CASSLARLAVYNEQFF. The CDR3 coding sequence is TGTGCCAGCAGCTTAGCGAGGCTAGCGGTCTACAATGAGCAGTTCTTC.